This T cell receptor beta chain was captured by sequencing in a study of blood T cell repertoires in COVID-19. About the research overall: Collection of acute and convalescent COVID-19 samples took place in the United States, Italy and Spain. PBMCs, B-cell-depleted T cells, or T cells provided the cDNA or gDNA that made up the material.

CDR3 length: 16 residues. Germline CDR1 and CDR2: MNHNY and SVGAGI (reference sequence). V lost 7 bases and J 10 bases, leaving 23 bases between the germline ends. Original data processing: Nucleated cell number was recorded as an estimate derived from reference gene primer amplification. The protocol was immunoSEQ multiplex PCR, while the TCRdb copy is restricted to in-frame clones and leaves out a portion. V, J and clone size were drawn from that table, and D and trimming were deduced from the DNA. The sample has about 31,000 clones; about 91% are singletons. Sequencing used peripheral blood. This TCR derives from a human donor in a cohort sampled during active COVID-19. J is TRBJ1-6 and V is TRBV6-6; a possible D gene is TRBD1 (5 bases). The CDR3: CASTAVRDFYHSPLHF. CDR3 bases: TGTGCCAGCACTGCAGTGAGGGACTTCTACCACTCACCCCTCCACTTT.